A few counts support the clone carrying this T cell receptor (beta chain). Its antigen is unknown. Sequenced by immunoSEQ multiplex PCR; TCRdb stores in-frame clones only, minus some. The profile shows tens of thousands of clones, 74% of them singletons. The sample is drawn from a study of vaccination effects on CD4 cells after COVID-19. Study background: ViraFEST expansion of antigen-specific CD4+ T cells with viral peptide pools preceded sequencing. After the second dose, samples were taken at median day 72.

Germline lookup yields CDR1 SGHRS and CDR2 YFSETQ. V was shortened by 7 bases and J by 5 bases, with 18 bases between the two germline ends. The CDR3 has 14 residues. Subsequent to roughly 10 days of culture, CD4+ T cells were isolated. Participants were given two doses of BNT162b2 or mRNA-1273 vaccine. Testing of the vaccine recipients showed negative nucleocapsid antibodies and no prior SARS-CoV-2 infection. Days 3 and 7 were when half the medium was replaced with IL-2 medium. The material sequenced was CD4+ T cells from PBMCs cultured without peptide, taken after COVID-19 vaccination. The clonotype originates from a human donor who received a COVID-19 vaccine. The rearrangement uses TRBV5-1 and TRBJ1-2; D gene uncertain. This CDR3 reads CASSSDNSYYGYTF. CDR3 nucleotide sequence: TGCGCCAGCTCGTCGGATAATTCTTATTATGGCTACACCTTC.